This entry describes one TCR beta chain. Antigen specificity is unknown. The germline V gene encodes CDR1 MDHEN and CDR2 SYDVKM. V shed 1 base and J 4 bases; nucleotides not matched to a gene: 11. The CDR3 contains 17 residues. The source of the sample is a study of cytomegalovirus exposure and HLA in healthy donors. Turning to the study itself: A subsequent analysis stated that the 110 or so validation repertoires were run on the same platform as the 600 to 750 first-cohort repertoires.

Study-wide results and limits: Overall, around 150 TCR beta chains were annotated as cytomegalovirus-associated. The tendency of first-cohort TCR clusters to co-occur in the roughly 110 validation repertoires was the finding of a later analysis.

This table comes from immunoSEQ multiplex PCR, and its TCRdb copy is limited to in-frame clones, with some not included. The sample consists of approximately 120,000 clones, roughly 94% of them appearing once. The source of this sequence is a woman aged 18 to 35 in good health and CMV-seronegative. The source material was PBMCs. This sequence joins TRBV28 and TRBJ2-7; 9 bases map to TRBD1. In DNA form, the CDR3 reads TGTGCCAGCAGTTTATCGGCTTTCGGGACAGGGTCGTACGAGCAGTACTTC. Encoded protein: CASSLSAFGTGSYEQYF.